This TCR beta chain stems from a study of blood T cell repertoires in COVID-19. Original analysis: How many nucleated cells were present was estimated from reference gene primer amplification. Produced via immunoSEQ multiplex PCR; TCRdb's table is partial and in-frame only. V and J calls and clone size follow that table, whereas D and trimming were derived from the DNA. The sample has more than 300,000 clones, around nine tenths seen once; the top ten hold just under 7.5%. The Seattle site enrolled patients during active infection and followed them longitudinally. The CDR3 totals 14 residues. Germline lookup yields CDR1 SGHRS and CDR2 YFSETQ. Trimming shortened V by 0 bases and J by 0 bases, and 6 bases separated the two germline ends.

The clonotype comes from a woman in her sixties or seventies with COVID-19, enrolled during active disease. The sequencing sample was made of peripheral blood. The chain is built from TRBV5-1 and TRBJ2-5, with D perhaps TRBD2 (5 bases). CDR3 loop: CASSLGGYQETQYF. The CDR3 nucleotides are TGCGCCAGCAGCTTGGGAGGGTACCAAGAGACCCAGTACTTC. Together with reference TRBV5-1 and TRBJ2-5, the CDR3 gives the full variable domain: KAGVTQTPRYLIKTRGQQVTLSCSPISGHRSVSWYQQTPGQGLQFLFEYFSETQRNKGNFPGRFSGRQFSNSRSEMNVSTLELGDSALYLCASSLGGYQETQYFGPGTRLLVL.